The sequence of this T cell receptor beta chain was determined in a study of cytomegalovirus exposure and HLA in healthy donors. V shed 3 bases, J shed 3 bases, and the junction held 13 bases outside the gene matches. The CDR3 totals 18 residues. Germline V CDR1 and CDR2: MNHEY, SMNVEV (reference sequence). The PCR ran on 60 Vbeta and 13 Jbeta primers. Sequencing was performed with immunoSEQ multiplex PCR; in TCRdb, only in-frame clones are kept and a portion is missing. The sample includes 200,000 to 250,000 clones, approximately 78% of them seen just once. The clonotype originates from a woman aged 40-49 years in good health and CMV-seronegative. The sequenced sample was PBMCs. The chain uses TRBV27 and TRBJ2-3; 9 bases agree with TRBD1. As DNA, the CDR3 is TGTGCCAGCAGTTTTACCGGGACAGGGATGTTACTAACAGATACGCAGTATTTT. Protein product: CASSFTGTGMLLTDTQYF.